This T cell receptor (beta chain) was recovered during a study of CD8 T cells in Susac syndrome. Reverse transcription of about 0.5 to 1 ug RNA used random hexamers. An immunoSEQ multiplex PCR generated amplified TCR beta CDR3 products spanning 54 Vbeta and 13 Jbeta. TCRdb re-analysed the immunoSEQ multiplex PCR reads in MiXCR, keeping a single row per CDR3 protein. The sample lists 150,000 to 200,000 distinct CDR3 sequences, roughly nine tenths occurring once. Trimming shortened V by 0 bases and J by 8 bases, and 14 bases separated the two germline ends. Germline V gene sequence: CDR1 SGHRS, CDR2 YFSETQ. The CDR3 length is 14 residues. Healthy donors constituted the control group, matched for age and sex.

The V call is TRBV5-1, the J call TRBJ1-2; D gene uncertain. The TCR originated in a human donor in good health. The sequencing input was CD4+ T cells from PBMCs. For the CDR3, the DNA is TGCGCCAGCAGCTTGGGGTCCGGGTCGCAAGGCTACACCTTC. It translates to CASSLGSGSQGYTF.